Following are 17 T cell receptor beta chains from one sample sequenced in a study of T cells in Graves' hyperthyroidism and ophthalmopathy. TCR beta CDR3 region amplification was performed from RNA transcripts. TCR CDR3 regions were first amplified by RT-PCR with HTBI primers. TCRdb recomputed calls from the multiplex PCR reads with MiXCR, one row per CDR3 protein. This sample carries about 270,000 distinct CDR3 sequences, about 16% of them seen once, and the ten largest clones take 30%. Sequenced: blood. The receptor set was obtained from a woman between 50 and 59 years old with Graves' hyperthyroidism that later progressed to Graves' ophthalmopathy.

There are many counts of this clonotype. The chain employs TRBV18 and TRBJ2-1, with TRBD1 identical over 7 bases. Germline CDR1 KGHSH, CDR2 LQKENI. CDR3 length: 15 amino acids. Losses at the gene ends were 3 bases for V and 5 bases for J; bases not matched to a gene: 7. DNA of the CDR3: TGTGCCAGCTCACCCCCGACAGGGTTCAACAATGAGCAGTTCTTC. Protein: CASSPPTGFNNEQFF.

This clonotype was counted many times. The CDR3 here is CASSFQGRSSTEAFF. The CDR3 nucleotides are TGTGCCAGCTCGTTTCAAGGGCGGAGTAGCACTGAAGCTTTCTTT. The V and J genes are TRBV18 and TRBJ1-1; no clear D. Trimming shortened V by 6 bases and J by 4 bases, and 18 bases separated the two germline ends. This CDR3 has 15 amino acids. Germline values: CDR1 KGHSH, CDR2 LQKENI.

This clonotype has just a few counts. CDR3 nucleotide sequence: TGTGCCAGCAGCGGCGGGACTTTATTTTCCTCCGAGCAGTTCTTC. Translation: CASSGGTLFSSEQFF. The chain is built from TRBV9 and TRBJ2-1, with D possibly matching TRBD2 (6 bases). The ends were cut back, 3 bases at V and 10 bases at J, with 20 bases in the middle. Germline CDR1 and CDR2: SGDLS and YYNGEE. The CDR3 is 15 residues long.

There are many counts of this clonotype. The chain couples TRBV11-2 to TRBJ2-1; possible D gene TRBD2, 7 bases. The germline V gene has CDR1 SGHAT and CDR2 FQNNGV. Trimming took 1 base from V and 9 from J, leaving 16 bases between them. This CDR3 comprises 15 residues. The CDR3: CASSLAAGVGGEQFF. CDR3 DNA sequence: TGTGCCAGCAGCTTAGCGGCGGGAGTAGGGGGTGAGCAGTTCTTC.

For this clonotype: A clone one base away is much larger, so this may be a read error. The V call is TRBV29-1, the J call TRBJ1-2, with D uncertain. From germline, CDR1 is SQVTM and CDR2 ANQGSEA. The CDR3 sequence is 13 residues long. CDR3: CSVERAGNYGYAF. As DNA, the CDR3 is TGCAGCGTTGAGAGGGCAGGAAACTATGGCTACGCCTTC.

There are many counts of this clonotype. V usage is TRBV29-1 and J usage is TRBJ2-1, with 10 positions matching TRBD2. CDR1 is SQVTM and CDR2 is ANQGSEA in the germline V gene. V dropped 3 bases and J dropped 5; count of bases not matched to a gene: 19. This CDR3 has 19 amino acids. The CDR3 DNA is TGCAGCGTTGACCCCAGGGCAGCGGGAGGGGACGTGGGTAACAATGAGCAGTTCTTC. Translating gives CSVDPRAAGGDVGNNEQFF.

This clonotype was counted at least ten times. The V and J genes are TRBV27 and TRBJ1-6, with no clear D. V was trimmed by 7 bases and J by 0 bases, leaving 16 bases between them. This CDR3 has 17 residues. Germline lookup yields CDR1 MNHEY and CDR2 SMNVEV (reference sequence). CDR3 DNA: TGTGCCAGCAAGGACCTCGGGTCGGGCTCCTATAATTCACCCCTCCACTTT. Protein sequence: CASKDLGSGSYNSPLHF.

There are many counts of this clonotype. CDR3 residues: CASSLYGTEAFF. The CDR3 nucleotides are TGCGCCAGCAGCTTGTACGGGACCGAAGCTTTCTTT. The chain joins TRBV5-1 to TRBJ1-1; TRBD1 might be the D (5 bases). V lost 1 base to trimming and J lost 8 bases, with 9 bases between them. This CDR3 spans 12 amino acids. From germline, CDR1 is SGHRS and CDR2 YFSETQ.

This clonotype was counted at least ten times. The V call is TRBV27, the J call TRBJ2-7; D ambiguous. Trimming removed 8 bases at V and 0 bases at J, with 14 bases between. This CDR3 spans 14 amino acids. Germline CDR1 MNHEY, CDR2 SMNVEV (reference sequence). For the CDR3, the DNA is TGTGCCAGCCATAGTAGATCTCTCTCCTACGAGCAGTACTTC. Its protein product is CASHSRSLSYEQYF.

This clonotype was seen ten or more times. The J gene is TRBJ2-5, the V gene TRBV18; TRBD2 aligns across 7 bases. With 6 bases clipped from V and 3 bases from J, the junction kept 7 bases outside the gene matches. CDR3 size: 14 residues. Per the germline V gene, CDR1 is KGHSH and CDR2 is LQKENI. The CDR3 DNA sequence: TGTGCCAGCTCTCCGGCCGGGACTAAAGAGACCCAGTACTTC. Protein product: CASSPAGTKETQYF.

This clonotype was counted a few times. This chain links TRBV15 with TRBJ1-5; D gene unclear. The CDR3 runs 15 residues. The germline V gene encodes CDR1 LNHNV and CDR2 YYDKDF (reference sequence). Trimming took 0 bases from V and 2 from J, leaving 8 bases between them. This CDR3 reads CATSREPQGNQPQHF. In DNA form, the CDR3 reads TGTGCCACCAGCAGAGAACCTCAGGGCAATCAGCCCCAGCATTTT.

As regards this clonotype: A much more abundant neighbour one base away suggests this may be a read error. This sequence joins TRBV20-1 and TRBJ2-1; 8 bases align to TRBD2. The CDR3 is 17 amino acids. The V gene's germline CDR1 is DFQATT and CDR2 SNEGSKA (reference sequence). The V gene end was trimmed by 0 bases and the J gene end by 2 bases; junction bases not matched to a gene: 9. Here the CDR3 reads CSARDGRANPPYNEQFF. In DNA, the CDR3 is TGCAGTGCTAGAGACGGGAGGGCCAATCCACCCTACAATGAGCAGTTCTTC.

A few counts support this clonotype. The chain links TRBV11-2 to TRBJ2-1, with 10 bases that match TRBD2. This CDR3 has 16 amino acids. Germline V gene data show CDR1 as SGHAT and CDR2 as FQNNGV. The J segment lost 7 bases and the V segment lost 4 bases, leaving 10 bases of the junction unmatched. CDR3 sequence (DNA): TGTGCCAGCAGCTCTGGAGCGGGGGGGGGGATGAATGAGCAGTTCTTC. This gives the protein CASSSGAGGGMNEQFF.

This clonotype was recorded many times. V and J are TRBV12-3 or TRBV12-4 and TRBJ2-3; 7 bases match TRBD2. The junction had 4 bases not matched to a gene; V was cut back by 8 bases and J by 2 bases. The CDR3 is 13 amino acids. The chain's CDR3 is CASRRDYTDTQYF. CDR3 nucleotides: TGTGCCAGCCGTCGGGACTACACAGATACGCAGTATTTT.

This clonotype was detected only a few times. The V call is TRBV3-1, the J call TRBJ2-3; maybe TRBD2 (5 bases). The V and J ends lost 4 bases and 4 bases respectively, with 12 bases between them. The CDR3 has 14 amino acids. The germline V gene encodes CDR1 LGHDT and CDR2 YNNKEL (reference sequence). The DNA for the CDR3 is TGTGCCAGCAGCCCGCCCCTCGGGGCAGATACGCAGTATTTT. This translates into CASSPPLGADTQYF.

The sample holds a few counts of this clonotype. The chain is built from TRBV9 and TRBJ2-7; 10 nucleotides align to TRBD2. V lost 0 bases and J lost 4; bases outside the gene matches: 7. The CDR3 is 16 residues long. In germline, CDR1 is SGDLS, CDR2 YYNGEE. The CDR3 sequence: CASSVEGGSGRYEQYF. The CDR3 DNA is TGTGCCAGCAGCGTAGAAGGTGGTAGCGGGAGGTACGAGCAGTACTTC. The variable domain in full, completed from reference TRBV9 and TRBJ2-7, reads DSGVTQTPKHLITATGQRVTLRCSPRSGDLSVYWYQQSLDQGLQFLIQYYNGEERAKGNILERFSAQQFPDLHSELNLSSLELGDSALYFCASSVEGGSGRYEQYFGPGTRLTVT.

This clonotype was observed at least ten times. The chain links TRBV3-1 to TRBJ2-7; possibly TRBD1 or TRBD2 for D (5 bases each). CDR1 is LGHDT and CDR2 is YNNKEL in the germline V gene (reference sequence). The CDR3 is 15 amino acids. V lost 4 bases, J lost 5 bases, and 18 bases lay in between. Written as DNA, the CDR3 is TGTGCCAGCAGCCCCTCTCCCGGGACGGGGCACGAGCAGTACTTC. Translation: CASSPSPGTGHEQYF.